A single sample is the source of the 13 T cell receptor beta chains below, sequenced in a study of PD-1 blockade in classical Hodgkin lymphoma. Time point reported: cycle 4 day 1 (C4D1), after less than 7 weeks of nivolumab. All patients experienced relapse after autologous stem cell transplantation, and brentuximab vedotin exposure was variable. Thawed PBMCs underwent magnetic negative selection to yield purified CD4+ T cells. The method was immunoSEQ multiplex PCR; TCRdb's version includes in-frame clones alone and lacks a portion of them. This table has fewer than 30,000 clones, roughly 80% appearing once. The material was CD4+ T cells from blood, obtained before the fourth cycle of nivolumab. The receptors originated from a human donor with classical Hodgkin lymphoma.

This clone was recorded once. CDR3 loop: CASSYRTTSYTGELFF. CDR3 DNA: TGTGCCAGCAGTTACCGCACTACTAGCTACACCGGGGAGCTGTTTTTT. This sequence joins TRBV6-6 and TRBJ2-2; D perhaps matches TRBD2 (6 bases). Germline CDR1 MNHNY, CDR2 SVGAGI (reference sequence). V was cut by 2 bases and J by 3 bases, with 13 bases left in between. This CDR3 spans 16 amino acids.

J is TRBJ1-3 and V is TRBV6-5; no reliable D call. In germline, CDR1 is MNHEY, CDR2 SVGAGI. The CDR3 is made up of 13 amino acids. With 6 bases removed from V and 3 bases from J, the gap between germline ends came to 9 bases. The CDR3 reads CASRSGIGNTIYF. CDR3 coding DNA: TGTGCCAGCAGATCCGGAATTGGAAACACCATATATTTT.

This chain links TRBV6-6 with TRBJ1-4, with a possible D match to TRBD1 (6 bases). CDR3 length: 15 amino acids. With 4 bases removed from V and 7 bases from J, the gap between germline ends came to 16 bases. Germline V lookup: CDR1 MNHNY, CDR2 SVGAGI (reference sequence). CDR3 region: CASSFGGLGGEKLFF. In DNA form, the CDR3 reads TGTGCCAGCAGTTTCGGGGGCCTTGGGGGTGAAAAACTGTTTTTT.

V is TRBV28 and J is TRBJ1-3; D might be TRBD1 (5 bases). CDR3 length: 15 amino acids. V was clipped by 6 bases and J by 0 bases, with 12 bases between them. The germline V gene has CDR1 MDHEN and CDR2 SYDVKM. CDR3 loop: CASRLVGVSGNTIYF. Here the CDR3 DNA reads TGTGCCAGCAGGCTAGTAGGGGTCTCTGGAAACACCATATATTTT.

The J gene is TRBJ1-1, the V gene TRBV19; D ambiguous. This CDR3 comprises 11 residues. V was trimmed by 7 bases and J by 5 bases, leaving 8 bases between them. Germline V lookup: CDR1 LNHDA, CDR2 SQIVND (reference sequence). CDR3 bases: TGTGCCAGTACTACGCAGACTGAAGCTTTCTTT. Residues: CASTTQTEAFF.

This chain connects TRBV4-2 to TRBJ2-3; tentative D call: TRBD2 (7 bases). V dropped 6 bases and J dropped 6 bases, with 13 bases sitting between them. The germline gives CDR1 LGHNA, CDR2 YNFKEQ. The CDR3 covers 13 residues. The CDR3 region has the DNA TGTGCCAGCAGTACAGGGAGGGGCGATACGCAGTATTTT. Protein: CASSTGRGDTQYF.

Judged by abundance, this clone is medium-sized (0.01 to 0.1%). The junction shows a germline mismatch at one end, possibly a read error. The J gene is TRBJ2-5, the V gene TRBV2, with unresolved D. The CDR3 is 11 residues long. CDR1 and CDR2 from the germline V gene are SNHLY and FYNNEI. This CDR3 is CASGYQETQYF. The CDR3 DNA reads as TGTGCCAGCGGATACCAGGAGACCCAGTACTTC.

This sequence joins TRBV5-1 and TRBJ2-3; 9 bases line up with TRBD2. CDR1 and CDR2 from the germline V gene are SGHRS and YFSETQ. The V gene end was trimmed by 0 bases and the J gene end by 3 bases; junction bases not matched to a gene: 8. The CDR3 covers 17 residues. The CDR3 loop is CASSLEVAGVGTDTQYF. The CDR3 nucleotides are TGCGCCAGCAGCTTGGAGGTAGCGGGAGTTGGAACAGATACGCAGTATTTT.

This clone occurred a few times. The V gene is TRBV5-1, the J gene TRBJ2-5; the D call may be TRBD1 or TRBD2 (6 bases each). Germline loops: CDR1 SGHRS, CDR2 YFSETQ. The CDR3 is 13 amino acids. Trimming removed 9 bases at V and 5 bases at J, with 17 bases between. CDR3 amino acids: CATSRGRGETQYF. The CDR3 nucleotides read TGCGCCACAAGCCGGGGGCGAGGCGAGACCCAGTACTTC.

The rearrangement links TRBV7-3 to TRBJ2-2; 7 nucleotides align to TRBD1. CDR1 is SGHTA, CDR2 FQGTGA, per germline. This CDR3 is 14 amino acids long. The V and J ends lost 4 bases and 4 bases, in that order; junction bases with no gene match: 3. The CDR3 protein is CASSSRGSTGELFF. CDR3 nucleotides: TGTGCCAGCAGCTCCAGGGGGAGCACCGGGGAGCTGTTTTTT.

J is TRBJ1-5 and V is TRBV29-1; D gene unclear. The CDR3 contains 14 residues. CDR1 and CDR2 (germline): SQVTM, ANQGSEA. The germline V and J ends were trimmed by 4 bases and 4 bases, with 14 bases remaining between them. CDR3 sequence reads: CSVGLAGRNQPQHF. CDR3 DNA sequence: TGCAGCGTTGGACTGGCTGGTCGGAATCAGCCCCAGCATTTT.

The chain employs TRBV7-9 and TRBJ2-7, with 7 positions matching TRBD2. Germline V gene data show CDR1 as SEHNR and CDR2 as FQNEAQ (reference sequence). J gave up 1 base and V 4 bases, and 10 bases lay outside the gene matches. CDR3 length: 16 residues. CDR3 residues: CASSSPGGSSSYEQYF. Written as DNA, the CDR3 is TGTGCCAGCAGCTCACCGGGGGGTTCCTCGTCCTACGAGCAGTACTTC. The variable domain in full, with the rest retrieved from reference TRBV7-9 and TRBJ2-7, is DTGVSQNPRHKITKRGQNVTFRCDPISEHNRLYWYRQTLGQGPEFLTYFQNEAQLEKSRLLSDRFSAERPKGSFSTLEIQRTEQGDSAMYLCASSSPGGSSSYEQYFGPGTRLTVT.

The chain has TRBV10-1 and TRBJ1-1; D uncertain. In germline, CDR1 is WNHNN, CDR2 SYGVQD (reference sequence). This CDR3 comprises 14 residues. V lost 8 bases and J 4 bases, leaving 17 bases between the germline ends. The CDR3 DNA follows: TGCGCCAGCCCTGAGGAGGGAGAAGGCACTGAAGCTTTCTTT. It is translated as CASPEEGEGTEAFF.